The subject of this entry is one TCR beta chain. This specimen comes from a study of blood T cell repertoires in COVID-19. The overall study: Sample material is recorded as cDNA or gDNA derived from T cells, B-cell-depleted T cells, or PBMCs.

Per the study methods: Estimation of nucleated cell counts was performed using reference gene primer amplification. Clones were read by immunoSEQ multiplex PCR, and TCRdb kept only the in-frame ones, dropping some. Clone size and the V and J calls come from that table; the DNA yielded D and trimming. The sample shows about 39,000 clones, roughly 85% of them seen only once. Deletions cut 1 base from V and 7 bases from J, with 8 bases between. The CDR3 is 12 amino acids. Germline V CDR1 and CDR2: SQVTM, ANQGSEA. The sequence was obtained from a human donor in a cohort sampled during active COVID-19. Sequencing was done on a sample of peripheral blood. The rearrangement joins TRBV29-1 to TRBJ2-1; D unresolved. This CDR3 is CSVEAGRNEQFF. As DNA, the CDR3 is TGCAGCGTTGAAGCAGGTCGGAATGAGCAGTTCTTC.